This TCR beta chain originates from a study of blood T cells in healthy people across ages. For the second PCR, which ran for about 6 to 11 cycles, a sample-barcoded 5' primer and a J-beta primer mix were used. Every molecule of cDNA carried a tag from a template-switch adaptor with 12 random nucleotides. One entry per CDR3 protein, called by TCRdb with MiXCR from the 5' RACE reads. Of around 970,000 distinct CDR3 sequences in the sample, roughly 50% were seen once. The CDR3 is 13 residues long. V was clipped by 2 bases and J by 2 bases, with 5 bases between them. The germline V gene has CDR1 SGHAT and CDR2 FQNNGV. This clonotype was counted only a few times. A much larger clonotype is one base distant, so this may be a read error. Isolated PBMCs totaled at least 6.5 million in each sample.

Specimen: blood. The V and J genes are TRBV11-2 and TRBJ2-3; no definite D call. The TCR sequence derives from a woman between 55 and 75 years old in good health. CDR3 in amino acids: CASSLSFTDTQYF. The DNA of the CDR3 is TGTGCCAGCAGCTTAAGCTTCACAGATACGCAGTATTTT.